Each of the 25 T cell receptor beta chains below was sequenced from the same sample in a study of monozygotic twins with inflammatory bowel disease. TCRdb reprocessed the 5' RACE reads and stores each CDR3 protein as one record, lacking DNA. In total, the table holds some 190,000 distinct CDR3 sequences. Sequenced input: blood. The receptors were gathered from a human donor with ulcerative colitis or Crohn's disease, or a healthy co-twin of an affected twin (not recorded which).

The V call is TRBV20-1, the J call TRBJ2-5; no DNA is available, so the TRBD2 call from TCRdb remains unchecked. The CDR3 is 15 amino acids. Germline CDR1 and CDR2: DFQATT and SNEGSKA (reference sequence). Here the CDR3 reads CSAPNSGIYQESQYF.

V and J are TRBV20-1 and TRBJ1-4; TCRdb reports TRBD1, a call that lacks DNA to check it against. The CDR3 loop spans 15 amino acids. Germline V gene data show CDR1 as DFQATT and CDR2 as SNEGSKA (reference sequence). The CDR3 region is CSARTGGTTNEKLFF.

This chain links TRBV7-3 with TRBJ2-1. Looked up from germline, CDR1 is SGHTA and CDR2 is FQGTGA. The CDR3 covers 15 residues. The CDR3 is CASSLSGSSYNEQFF.

The rearrangement joins TRBV5-1 to TRBJ1-4; lacking DNA, the TRBD1 call made by TCRdb goes unchecked. The CDR3 covers 16 residues. Germline assignment: CDR1 SGHRS and CDR2 YFSETQ. The CDR3 region is CASSFYTGGPNEKLFF.

V gene TRBV18 combines with J gene TRBJ2-6; TCRdb reports TRBD1, a call that lacks DNA to check it against. Germline V lookup: CDR1 KGHSH, CDR2 LQKENI. The length of the CDR3 is 15 residues. CDR3 sequence: CASSVPPSGANVLTF.

The rearrangement joins TRBV7-2 to TRBJ2-5. The germline gives CDR1 SGHTA, CDR2 FQGNSA. CDR3 length: 14 amino acids. Here the CDR3 reads CASSLGAPVETQYF.

This chain uses TRBV5-1 with TRBJ1-1; TCRdb returns TRBD1, unconfirmable since there is no DNA. The CDR3 has 12 amino acids. CDR1 is SGHRS and CDR2 is YFSETQ in the germline V gene. This chain's CDR3 is CASSLVGGEAFF.

V is TRBV12-3 or TRBV12-4 and J is TRBJ2-7; TCRdb calls TRBD2, which cannot be checked without DNA. This CDR3 comprises 11 residues. The CDR3 reads CASTEGYEQYF.

J is TRBJ2-7 and V is TRBV7-3; TCRdb's D call, TRBD1, is unchecked because there is no DNA. This CDR3 comprises 21 residues. CDR1 and CDR2 (germline): SGHTA, FQGTGA. CDR3 in amino acids: CASSLNMGQIGTAQGPYEQYF.

This sequence joins TRBV24-1 and TRBJ1-5. CDR1 is KGHDR and CDR2 is SFDVKD in the germline V gene. The CDR3 length is 12 residues. The CDR3 region is CATSDHAGPQHF.

The chain couples TRBV7-6 to TRBJ2-1; TCRdb's assignment of TRBD2 cannot be checked, as there is no DNA. The CDR3 consists of 15 residues. Germline V gene sequence: CDR1 SGHVS, CDR2 FNYEAQ. CDR3 loop: CASSSTGLANNEQFF.

This rearrangement joins TRBV27 to TRBJ1-1; with no DNA, the TCRdb D assignment of TRBD1 cannot be verified. The CDR3 loop spans 13 amino acids. Germline CDR1 MNHEY, CDR2 SMNVEV (reference sequence). CDR3 region: CASSIRGATEAFF.

The chain couples TRBV20-1 to TRBJ1-4; there is no DNA to check the TCRdb D call of TRBD1. Germline CDR1 is DFQATT and CDR2 is SNEGSKA (reference sequence). The CDR3 sequence is 12 residues long. The CDR3 sequence is CSARAPGEKLFF.

This sequence joins TRBV7-2 and TRBJ1-2; TCRdb reports TRBD1, a call that lacks DNA to check it against. Germline values: CDR1 SGHTA, CDR2 FQGNSA. CDR3 length: 15 residues. CDR3 sequence: CASSPRGSRNEGYTF.

J is TRBJ1-1 and V is TRBV20-1; TCRdb calls TRBD1, which cannot be checked without DNA. The CDR3 extends over 12 amino acids. Germline V gene lookup returns CDR1 DFQATT and CDR2 SNEGSKA (reference sequence). This CDR3 reads CSANPDSYEAFF.

The gene calls are TRBV20-1 and TRBJ2-7; TCRdb designates TRBD1, a call that cannot be tested without DNA. Germline-derived CDR1 and CDR2 are DFQATT and SNEGSKA (reference sequence). This CDR3 has 13 residues. This CDR3 is CSARGPSSYEQYF.

The gene calls are TRBV7-9 and TRBJ2-1. Germline V gene sequence: CDR1 SEHNR, CDR2 FQNEAQ (reference sequence). This CDR3 spans 14 amino acids. The CDR3 reads CASSLGRSRWEQFF.

The chain joins TRBV2 to TRBJ1-2; TCRdb gives TRBD1 as the D gene, but with no DNA this cannot be confirmed. The CDR3 loop spans 13 amino acids. CDR1 is SNHLY, CDR2 FYNNEI, per germline. CDR3 loop: CASTEGQLDGYTF.

The chain is built from TRBV6-5 and TRBJ2-1; TCRdb's assignment of TRBD1 cannot be checked, as there is no DNA. The CDR3 consists of 18 residues. The germline CDR1 and CDR2 sequences are MNHEY and SVGAGI. CDR3 protein: CASTRSGTGLRSYNEQFF.

The V and J genes are TRBV11-2 and TRBJ2-1; TCRdb calls TRBD1, which cannot be checked without DNA. The length of the CDR3 is 16 residues. CDR1 is SGHAT and CDR2 is FQNNGV in the germline V gene. CDR3: CASSSSGAGRGAEQFF.

V and J are TRBV5-5 and TRBJ2-5; TCRdb designates TRBD1, a call that cannot be tested without DNA. Per germline, CDR1 SGHKS and CDR2 YYEKEE (reference sequence). The CDR3 length is 15 residues. The CDR3 is CASSGKGARQETQYF.

V is TRBV7-2 and J is TRBJ2-7; TCRdb's D call of TRBD2 is untestable without DNA. The CDR3 contains 17 residues. Germline lookup yields CDR1 SGHTA and CDR2 FQGNSA. CDR3 residues: CASSRGGLAGVSYEQYF. Full variable domain (remainder filled in from reference TRBV7-2 and TRBJ2-7): GAGVSQSPSNKVTEKGKDVELRCDPISGHTALYWYRQSLGQGLEFLIYFQGNSAPDKSGLPSDRFSAERTGGSVSTLTIQRTQQEDSAVYLCASSRGGLAGVSYEQYFGPGTRLTVT.

The chain couples TRBV20-1 to TRBJ1-5. The CDR3 runs to 14 residues. Looked up from germline, CDR1 is DFQATT and CDR2 is SNEGSKA (reference sequence). CDR3: CSARQAQSNQPQHF.

The chain links TRBV5-1 to TRBJ2-1; the TCRdb D gene call, TRBD2, has no DNA to confirm it. This CDR3 has 15 amino acids. Germline V gene data show CDR1 as SGHRS and CDR2 as YFSETQ. The CDR3 reads CASSLEAGAWNEQFF.

The chain joins TRBV10-3 to TRBJ2-5; TCRdb reports TRBD1, a call that lacks DNA to check it against. This CDR3 is built from 15 residues. Germline values: CDR1 ENHRY, CDR2 SYGVKD. The CDR3: CAISDYNRQRETQYF.